This T cell receptor (beta chain) was sequenced for a study of graft-versus-host responses after intestinal transplantation. About the research overall: Anti-thymocyte globulin induction was given to all recipients, followed by tacrolimus and steroids for three to four years. Findings and caveats of the study: Early post-transplant declines in HvG were associated with peak levels of circulating GvH clones. The authors found GvH clones in recipient marrow, some appearing first in ileum or blood. Subjects displaying graft-donor T cell macrochimerism possessed elevated graft-versus-host to host-versus-graft clonal ratios inside allografts.

J lost 6 bases, V lost 0 bases, and 8 bases had no gene match. This CDR3 region has 16 residues. Germline V gene sequence: CDR1 MNHEY, CDR2 SVGAGI. Clones were read by immunoSEQ multiplex PCR, and TCRdb kept only the in-frame ones, dropping some. The sample consists of 8,000 or so clones, 85% to 95% of them appearing once. In regard to this clone: Its antigen is not identified.

The chain links TRBV6-5 to TRBJ1-5, with 7 bases fitting TRBD1. The clonotype comes from a human patient who received an intestinal transplant, so some T cells may come from the graft donor. The material sequenced was PBMCs, taken 11 days after intestinal transplantation. CDR3 DNA: TGTGCCAGCAGTTACTCGACCCCGACAGGGTTTCAGCCCCAGCATTTT. This encodes CASSYSTPTGFQPQHF.